This T cell receptor (beta chain) emerged from a study of post-analysis software for immune sequencing data. For the study at large: Disease courses included relapsing-remitting, secondary progressive and progressive-relapsing multiple sclerosis.

The TCR beta cDNA libraries contained unique molecular identifiers. TCRdb independently ran MiXCR on the PCR reads; one entry per CDR3 protein. This repertoire shows roughly 800,000 distinct CDR3 sequences, around 45% found once; its top ten account for around 4.7%. This clonotype was observed a few times. Its antigen remains unidentified. The V gene's germline CDR1 is LNHDA and CDR2 SQIVND (reference sequence). Trimming at V came to 5 bases and at J to 5 bases, leaving 15 bases not matched to a gene. The CDR3 sequence is 18 residues long. Regarding the study as a whole: Patients carried a handful of TRBV segments more frequently than controls did, and TRBV5-6, TRBV5-1 and TRBV20-1 were among them.

The specimen sequenced was blood. This clonotype was obtained from a girl aged 10 to 17 with multiple sclerosis. J is TRBJ2-1 and V is TRBV19, with 10 bases identical to TRBD2. The CDR3 loop is CASSSNIGLAANNNEQFF. The CDR3 DNA reads as TGTGCCAGTAGTTCAAATATCGGACTAGCGGCTAATAACAATGAGCAGTTCTTC.